The sequence of this TCR beta chain was determined in a study of cytomegalovirus exposure and HLA in healthy donors. Primers included in the PCR were 60 Vbeta and 13 Jbeta primers. Measured with immunoSEQ multiplex PCR; TCRdb has only the in-frame clones, and not every one. The sample has approximately 120,000 clones; 74% are singletons. This CDR3 contains 14 residues. The V end was cut by 1 base, the J end by 2 bases, with 5 bases between. CDR1 SGHTA and CDR2 FQGNSA come from the germline V gene. Donors counted as nominally healthy when sampled, yet unrecorded immune exposures were likely. The sample taken for sequencing was PBMCs. The clonotype originates from a woman between 50 and 59 years old in good health and CMV-seropositive. The V call is TRBV7-2, the J call TRBJ2-2; D may be TRBD2 (5 bases). The CDR3 DNA follows: TGTGCCAGCAGCTTAGGACTAAACACCGGGGAGCTGTTTTTT. Its protein product is CASSLGLNTGELFF.